These 32 T cell receptor beta chains were all obtained from the same sample, sequenced in a study of cytomegalovirus exposure and HLA in healthy donors. The primer mix had 60 Vbeta and 13 Jbeta primers. Using immunoSEQ multiplex PCR, the repertoire was profiled, and TCRdb retains in-frame clones only, with some absent. The repertoire consists of around 90,000 clones, with around 78% occurring once and the leading ten covering 0.57%. Sequenced sample: PBMCs. The receptors stem from a young man in good health and CMV-seronegative.

V is TRBV27 and J is TRBJ2-1; possibly TRBD2 for D (6 bases). Looked up from germline, CDR1 is MNHEY and CDR2 is SMNVEV (reference sequence). This CDR3 region has 16 residues. Trimming removed 6 bases at V and 3 bases at J, with 18 bases between. The DNA of the CDR3 is TGTGCCAGCAGGGACCCTCTAGCGCTTAACTACAATGAGCAGTTCTTC. Translation: CASRDPLALNYNEQFF.

This chain connects TRBV19 to TRBJ2-1; 14 bases are a match to TRBD2. The V segment lost 10 bases and the J segment 5 bases; nucleotides outside the gene matches: 10. The CDR3 extends over 16 amino acids. CDR1 is LNHDA and CDR2 is SQIVND in the germline V gene (reference sequence). CDR3 nucleotides: TGTGCCACCAAAGGGAGACTAGCGGGAGGGAACAATGAGCAGTTCTTC. Translation gives CATKGRLAGGNNEQFF.

CDR3 nucleotide sequence: TGCGCCAGCAGCTTGGAGGGGGTTAGCAATCAGCCCCAGCATTTT. Amino acid sequence: CASSLEGVSNQPQHF. The V call is TRBV5-1, the J call TRBJ1-5; possible D gene TRBD1, 6 bases. Looked up from germline, CDR1 is SGHRS and CDR2 is YFSETQ. This CDR3 region has 15 residues. Trimming stripped 0 bases from V and 0 bases from J, with 7 bases between.

The chain links TRBV7-9 to TRBJ1-1; D perhaps matches TRBD1 (5 bases). The length of the CDR3 is 14 residues. Trimming pared 3 bases from V and 0 bases from J, leaving 8 bases between. Germline CDR1 reads SEHNR; CDR2 reads FQNEAQ (reference sequence). CDR3 DNA: TGTGCCAGCAGCTTTGGGGGGATGAACACTGAAGCTTTCTTT. Its protein product is CASSFGGMNTEAFF.

V is TRBV19 and J is TRBJ2-1; D may be TRBD1 (5 bases). Trimming left V 3 bases short and J 2 bases short, with 11 bases between. The CDR3 is 15 residues long. CDR1 and CDR2 (germline): LNHDA, SQIVND (reference sequence). This CDR3 is CASSMGQAAYNEQFF. CDR3 bases: TGTGCCAGTAGTATGGGGCAGGCGGCCTACAATGAGCAGTTCTTC.

V is TRBV5-1 and J is TRBJ1-2; D might be TRBD1 (5 bases). This CDR3 spans 14 amino acids. Trimming pared 0 bases from V and 5 bases from J, leaving 11 bases between. CDR1 SGHRS and CDR2 YFSETQ come from the germline V gene. As DNA, the CDR3 is TGCGCCAGCAGCTTGGAGGGGCCAGCTTATGGCTACACCTTC. This gives the protein CASSLEGPAYGYTF. The variable domain in full, with the rest retrieved from reference TRBV5-1 and TRBJ1-2, is KAGVTQTPRYLIKTRGQQVTLSCSPISGHRSVSWYQQTPGQGLQFLFEYFSETQRNKGNFPGRFSGRQFSNSRSEMNVSTLELGDSALYLCASSLEGPAYGYTFGSGTRLTVV.

The gene calls are TRBV6-1 and TRBJ1-5, with D perhaps TRBD1 (6 bases). The CDR3 totals 13 residues. Germline values: CDR1 MNHNS, CDR2 SASEGT. Trimming took 7 bases from V and 8 from J, leaving 15 bases between them. The CDR3 protein is CASTPGQWEPQHF. The CDR3 region has the DNA TGTGCCAGCACCCCGGGACAATGGGAGCCCCAGCATTTT.

The V gene is TRBV5-5, the J gene TRBJ2-1, with 7 bases that match TRBD1. Per germline, CDR1 SGHKS and CDR2 YYEKEE (reference sequence). This CDR3 is 16 amino acids long. V trimming: 0 bases; J trimming: 2 bases; junction bases outside the gene matches: 5. In nucleotides, the CDR3 is TGTGCCAGCAGCTTGGCCCAGGGGGATACCTACAATGAGCAGTTCTTC. Translating gives CASSLAQGDTYNEQFF.

V gene TRBV6-1 combines with J gene TRBJ1-2; 8 nucleotides agree with TRBD1. The CDR3 has 14 amino acids. With V trimmed by 2 bases and J by 7 bases, 6 bases remained unmatched. Germline lookup yields CDR1 MNHNS and CDR2 SASEGT. CDR3 in DNA: TGTGCCAGCAGTGAACTCCAGGGGGCTGGTGGCTACACCTTC. Amino acid sequence: CASSELQGAGGYTF.

This sequence joins TRBV6-5 and TRBJ1-2; a possible D gene is TRBD1 (6 bases). The CDR3 runs 15 residues. Trimming removed 8 bases from V and 2 bases from J, with 18 bases in between. Germline CDR1 is MNHEY and CDR2 is SVGAGI. CDR3 amino acids: CASSSSGGPNYGYTF. The CDR3 DNA is TGTGCCAGCTCCTCGTCCGGGGGGCCGAACTATGGCTACACCTTC.

The V and J genes are TRBV29-1 and TRBJ2-3; possible D gene TRBD2, 7 bases. The length of the CDR3 is 13 residues. The V end was cut by 3 bases, the J end by 5 bases, with 12 bases between. Germline V CDR1 and CDR2: SQVTM, ANQGSEA. The CDR3 coding sequence is TGCAGCGTTGATAAGGGGGGGGGAGATACGCAGTATTTT. Encoded protein: CSVDKGGGDTQYF.

As for this clone: A junction end diverges from the germline sequence, so it may reflect a read error. This chain joins TRBV19 and TRBJ2-1, with 8 bases fitting TRBD2. The CDR3 has 16 amino acids. Germline lookup yields CDR1 LNHDA and CDR2 SQIVND (reference sequence). The CDR3 region is CASSLEAGASYNEQFF. The CDR3 nucleotides are TGTGCCAGTAGTTTAGAAGCGGGGGCCTCCTACAATGAGCAGTTCTTC.

The chain couples TRBV18 to TRBJ2-3; D is unclear. Trimming left V 3 bases short and J 3 bases short, with 7 bases between. Germline V gene lookup returns CDR1 KGHSH and CDR2 LQKENI. The CDR3 covers 13 residues. CDR3 protein: CASSPAPTDTQYF. As DNA, the CDR3 is TGTGCCAGCTCACCGGCCCCGACAGATACGCAGTATTTT.

This sequence joins TRBV2 and TRBJ1-1; D possibly corresponds to TRBD1 (5 bases). The CDR3 runs 14 residues. V shed 6 bases and J shed 5 bases, with 16 bases lying between them. Germline V gives CDR1 SNHLY, CDR2 FYNNEI. In nucleotides, the CDR3 is TGTGCCAGCAGGGGGGGGACTAGAGGGACTGAAGCTTTCTTT. Translating gives CASRGGTRGTEAFF.

The V and J genes are TRBV7-6 and TRBJ2-7; 9 bases fit TRBD2. J gave up 6 bases and V 6 bases, and 6 bases lay outside the gene matches. The V gene's germline CDR1 is SGHVS and CDR2 FNYEAQ. The CDR3 runs 13 residues. CDR3 DNA sequence: TGTGCCAGCAGTGGAGCGGGGGGACGCGAGCAGTACTTC. It yields the protein CASSGAGGREQYF. Combining the CDR3 with reference TRBV7-6 and TRBJ2-7 gives the whole variable domain GAGVSQSPRYKVTKRGQDVALRCDPISGHVSLYWYRQALGQGPEFLTYFNYEAQQDKSGLPNDRFSAERPEGSISTLTIQRTEQRDSAMYRCASSGAGGREQYFGPGTRLTVT.

The chain joins TRBV11-3 to TRBJ1-1; 7 bases line up with TRBD1. This CDR3 is 14 amino acids long. J lost 1 base, V lost 5 bases, and 4 bases had no gene match. Germline assignment: CDR1 SGHNT and CDR2 YENEEA. The CDR3 nucleotides are TGTGCCAGCAGCCCACGGACAGGGAACACTGAAGCTTTCTTT. Translated: CASSPRTGNTEAFF.

This rearrangement joins TRBV10-1 to TRBJ2-1; 8 positions agree with TRBD2. The V segment lost 4 bases and the J segment 1 base; nucleotides outside the gene matches: 9. Germline CDR1 reads WNHNN; CDR2 reads SYGVQD (reference sequence). The CDR3 is 17 residues long. In nucleotides, the CDR3 is TGCGCCAGCAGTGGACATAGCGGGAAAAGGTCCTACAATGAGCAGTTCTTC. This codes for CASSGHSGKRSYNEQFF.

The V and J genes are TRBV27 and TRBJ2-7; D possibly corresponds to TRBD1 (7 bases). The ends were cut back, 4 bases at V and 4 bases at J, with 11 bases in the middle. In germline, CDR1 is MNHEY, CDR2 SMNVEV (reference sequence). The CDR3 length is 13 residues. The CDR3 region is CASSWGDSYEQYF. CDR3 nucleotide sequence: TGTGCCAGCAGTTGGGGGGACAGTTACGAGCAGTACTTC.

The chain is built from TRBV11-3 and TRBJ1-1; D possibly corresponds to TRBD1 (5 bases). Germline V gene data show CDR1 as SGHNT and CDR2 as YENEEA. V was shortened by 4 bases and J by 0 bases, with 18 bases between the two germline ends. The CDR3 spans 17 residues. CDR3 coding DNA: TGTGCCAGCAGCTCCTCACGGGGGAAGGGGATGAACACTGAAGCTTTCTTT. Amino acid sequence: CASSSSRGKGMNTEAFF.

V is TRBV7-2 and J is TRBJ1-6; D might be TRBD1 (6 bases). The CDR3 runs to 15 residues. The germline V gene encodes CDR1 SGHTA and CDR2 FQGNSA. Deletions cut 2 bases from V and 7 bases from J, with 12 bases between. DNA of the CDR3: TGTGCCAGCAGCTTAATGGGACACCAAAATTCACCCCTCCACTTT. It encodes CASSLMGHQNSPLHF. Looking up the rest from reference TRBV7-2 and TRBJ1-6 gives the full variable domain: GAGVSQSPSNKVTEKGKDVELRCDPISGHTALYWYRQSLGQGLEFLIYFQGNSAPDKSGLPSDRFSAERTGGSVSTLTIQRTQQEDSAVYLCASSLMGHQNSPLHFGNGTRLTVT.

This sequence joins TRBV18 and TRBJ1-1; 7 bases line up with TRBD1. Germline values: CDR1 KGHSH, CDR2 LQKENI. The CDR3 has 13 residues. J was trimmed by 7 bases and V by 6 bases; bases with no gene match: 8. The CDR3 coding sequence is TGTGCCAGCTCGCCAGGGACAGCCTATGAAGCTTTCTTT. It translates to CASSPGTAYEAFF. Combining the CDR3 with reference TRBV18 and TRBJ1-1 gives the whole variable domain NAGVMQNPRHLVRRRGQEARLRCSPMKGHSHVYWYRQLPEEGLKFMVYLQKENIIDESGMPKERFSAEFPKEGPSILRIQQVVRGDSAAYFCASSPGTAYEAFFGQGTRLTVV.

This chain uses TRBV14 with TRBJ2-1, with 11 bases identical to TRBD2. This CDR3 comprises 15 residues. CDR1 SGHDN and CDR2 FVKESK come from the germline V gene. Trimming removed 5 bases from V and 7 bases from J; junction bases left unmatched: 7. Here the CDR3 DNA reads TGTGCCAGCAGCTATCGACTAGCGGGGCTAAATGAGCAGTTCTTC. It translates to CASSYRLAGLNEQFF.

The genes are TRBV5-5 and TRBJ2-1, with TRBD1 matching 7 bases. Trimming cost V 2 bases and J 5 bases; bases outside gene matches: 4. Germline V gene lookup returns CDR1 SGHKS and CDR2 YYEKEE (reference sequence). This CDR3 contains 14 residues. CDR3 amino acids: CASSLWTGNNEQFF. As DNA, the CDR3 is TGTGCCAGCAGCTTATGGACAGGCAACAATGAGCAGTTCTTC.

The chain employs TRBV7-7 and TRBJ2-7; TRBD1 might be the D (6 bases). The V gene's germline CDR1 is SSHAT and CDR2 FNYEAQ (reference sequence). The CDR3 sequence is 15 residues long. V shed 1 base and J shed 3 bases, with 13 bases lying between them. CDR3 residues: CASSLEAGEGYEQYF. The CDR3, as DNA: TGTGCCAGCAGCTTAGAGGCAGGGGAAGGCTACGAGCAGTACTTC.

V is TRBV25-1 and J is TRBJ1-1; the match to TRBD1 covers 7 bases. Germline assignment: CDR1 MGHDK and CDR2 SYGVNS. V dropped 3 bases and J dropped 5; count of bases not matched to a gene: 3. CDR3 length: 13 amino acids. The CDR3 sequence: CASSDTGETEAFF. In DNA form, the CDR3 reads TGTGCCAGCAGTGACACAGGGGAAACTGAAGCTTTCTTT.

The chain joins TRBV7-9 to TRBJ2-3; the D gene is possibly TRBD1 (6 bases). CDR1 and CDR2 (germline): SEHNR, FQNEAQ (reference sequence). Trimming removed 1 base at V and 3 bases at J, with 11 bases between. This CDR3 has 15 amino acids. CDR3 DNA sequence: TGTGCCAGCAGCTTAGGAGCAGGGGATACAGATACGCAGTATTTT. It yields the protein CASSLGAGDTDTQYF. Full variable domain (missing parts from reference TRBV7-9 and TRBJ2-3): DTGVSQNPRHKITKRGQNVTFRCDPISEHNRLYWYRQTLGQGPEFLTYFQNEAQLEKSRLLSDRFSAERPKGSFSTLEIQRTEQGDSAMYLCASSLGAGDTDTQYFGPGTRLTVL.

The V call is TRBV7-2, the J call TRBJ2-7; 7 nucleotides agree with TRBD2. CDR1 and CDR2 (germline): SGHTA, FQGNSA. This CDR3 comprises 16 residues. J gave up 2 bases and V 0 bases, and 7 bases lay outside the gene matches. CDR3 region: CASSLAWTGGTYEQYF. DNA for the CDR3: TGTGCCAGCAGCTTAGCGTGGACGGGGGGAACCTACGAGCAGTACTTC.

CDR3 bases: TGTGCCAGCAGCGTCCGCCTACTACCCAATGAGCAGTTCTTC. This translates into CASSVRLLPNEQFF. The V and J genes are TRBV9 and TRBJ2-1; D is uncertain. From germline, CDR1 is SGDLS and CDR2 YYNGEE. Trimming took off 2 bases at V and 6 bases at J, with 12 bases between the two ends. CDR3 length: 14 amino acids. Full variable domain (outside the CDR3, taken from reference TRBV9 and TRBJ2-1): DSGVTQTPKHLITATGQRVTLRCSPRSGDLSVYWYQQSLDQGLQFLIQYYNGEERAKGNILERFSAQQFPDLHSELNLSSLELGDSALYFCASSVRLLPNEQFFGPGTRLTVL.

This chain joins TRBV6-5 and TRBJ2-1, with D possibly TRBD2 on 6 matching bases. The CDR3 extends over 16 amino acids. Germline lookup yields CDR1 MNHEY and CDR2 SVGAGI. Trimming took off 0 bases at V and 1 base at J, with 10 bases between the two ends. CDR3 sequence: CASSYSRGKSYNEQFF. The CDR3 nucleotides are TGTGCCAGCAGTTACTCGCGCGGGAAGTCCTACAATGAGCAGTTCTTC.

V is TRBV19 and J is TRBJ1-3; 7 nucleotides align to TRBD1. V was pared by 6 bases and J by 2 bases, with 4 bases of the junction left unmatched. CDR3 size: 14 residues. Germline loops: CDR1 LNHDA, CDR2 SQIVND (reference sequence). The CDR3 DNA follows: TGTGCCAGTAGGGAAGACAGGGCTGGAAACACCATATATTTT. Residues: CASREDRAGNTIYF.

The V call is TRBV25-1, the J call TRBJ1-1, with D unclear. Germline V gene sequence: CDR1 MGHDK, CDR2 SYGVNS. This CDR3 has 17 amino acids. The V end was cut by 9 bases, the J end by 1 base, with 24 bases between. The CDR3 nucleotides read TGTGCCAGGCACCCCCGCGACACGACCCATGGGAACACTGAAGCTTTCTTT. This encodes CARHPRDTTHGNTEAFF.

The V and J genes are TRBV18 and TRBJ1-5; 7 bases agree with TRBD1. The germline CDR1 and CDR2 sequences are KGHSH and LQKENI. Losses at the gene ends were 4 bases for V and 4 bases for J; bases not matched to a gene: 4. CDR3 length: 14 amino acids. In DNA, the CDR3 is TGTGCCAGCTCACGGGAACAGGGGAATCAGCCCCAGCATTTT. Translation: CASSREQGNQPQHF.